A selection of T cell receptor beta chains follows, all from one sample in a study of Graves' ophthalmopathy and Graves' hyperthyroidism. TCRdb re-derived calls from the multiplex PCR reads in MiXCR, one entry per CDR3 protein. The table has 660,000 or so distinct CDR3 sequences, more than 40% seen once. Source material: peripheral blood. The receptors were sampled from an adult man with Graves' ophthalmopathy. CDR3s include the opening cysteine and the closing phenylalanine or tryptophan. The order of the fields is V gene, clone size, J gene, D gene, CDR3 DNA, CDR3 protein. D genes are given only for firm matches. Rows may omit the clone size; those that give it use once, few, many or a size class.

v_gene: TRBV6-5
abundance: -
j_gene: TRBJ1-2
d_gene: -
CDR3nt: TGTGCCAGCAGAGAAGGTACTGGGGGTGGCTACACCTTC
CDR3aa: CASREGTGGGYTF

v_gene: TRBV2
abundance: -
j_gene: TRBJ1-3
d_gene: TRBD1
CDR3nt: TGTGCCGTCACCTCCCGTCGCAGGGGGTATCGAAACACCATATATTTT
CDR3aa: CAVTSRRRGYRNTIYF

v_gene: TRBV5-1
abundance: -
j_gene: TRBJ1-5
d_gene: -
CDR3nt: TGTGCCAGCAGCTTGGACCAGGGAGAGACCCAGCATTTT
CDR3aa: CASSLDQGETQHF

v_gene: TRBV7-9
abundance: many
j_gene: TRBJ1-4
d_gene: -
CDR3nt: TGTGCCAGCAGCCCGCAGAGGGACGCAATTGCAACTAATGAAAAACTGTTTTTT
CDR3aa: CASSPQRDAIATNEKLFF

v_gene: TRBV10-3
abundance: -
j_gene: TRBJ1-2
d_gene: TRBD1
CDR3nt: TGTGCCATCAGTTTCGGACAGGGCGGTGGCTACACCTTC
CDR3aa: CAISFGQGGGYTF

v_gene: TRBV25-1
abundance: -
j_gene: TRBJ1-1
d_gene: -
CDR3nt: TGTGCCAGCAGTGCTATAGGTGCCACTGAAGCTTTCTTT
CDR3aa: CASSAIGATEAFF

v_gene: TRBV10-2
abundance: many
j_gene: TRBJ2-7
d_gene: -
CDR3nt: TGCGCCAGCAGTGAGTCGATGCCAGGCACCTACGAGCAGTACTTC
CDR3aa: CASSESMPGTYEQYF

v_gene: TRBV25-1
abundance: once
j_gene: TRBJ1-1
d_gene: TRBD1
CDR3nt: TGTGCCAGCAGTGGCCACAGGGGGCCGGGAAACACTGAAGCTTTCTTT
CDR3aa: CASSGHRGPGNTEAFF

v_gene: TRBV2
abundance: -
j_gene: TRBJ2-7
d_gene: TRBD1
CDR3nt: TGTGCCAGCAGTGACCCGGGACAGGTAGCTACCTACGAGCAGTACTTC
CDR3aa: CASSDPGQVATYEQYF

v_gene: TRBV20-1
abundance: many
j_gene: TRBJ2-5
d_gene: TRBD2
CDR3nt: TGCAGTGCTAGAAGTGTGGGAGGGCAAGAGACCCAGTACTTC
CDR3aa: CSARSVGGQETQYF

v_gene: TRBV9
abundance: many
j_gene: TRBJ1-5
d_gene: -
CDR3nt: TGTGCCAGCAGCGTAGGGGCAGATAGCAATCAGCCCCAGCATTTT
CDR3aa: CASSVGADSNQPQHF

v_gene: TRBV19
abundance: -
j_gene: TRBJ1-4
d_gene: -
CDR3nt: TGTGCCAGCAGTACCACGGGGGCCTGGAATGAAAAACTGTTTTTT
CDR3aa: CASSTTGAWNEKLFF

v_gene: TRBV10-2
abundance: -
j_gene: TRBJ2-3
d_gene: -
CDR3nt: TGCGCCAGCAGTGATTCCCCAGAAGCTGATACGCAGTATTTT
CDR3aa: CASSDSPEADTQYF

v_gene: TRBV20-1
abundance: many
j_gene: TRBJ1-2
d_gene: TRBD1
CDR3nt: TGCAGTGTTATGGGACAGACCTATGGCTACACCTTC
CDR3aa: CSVMGQTYGYTF

v_gene: TRBV6-1
abundance: few
j_gene: TRBJ1-2
d_gene: -
CDR3nt: TGTGCCAGCAGTGACTTCAACTATGGCTACACCTTC
CDR3aa: CASSDFNYGYTF

v_gene: TRBV20-1
abundance: many
j_gene: TRBJ1-2
d_gene: -
CDR3nt: TGCAGTGCGCGGACCTCTAACTATGGCTACACCTTC
CDR3aa: CSARTSNYGYTF

v_gene: TRBV10-3
abundance: few
j_gene: TRBJ2-3
d_gene: -
CDR3nt: TGTGCCATCGGGGCGGTCACAGATACGCAGTATTTT
CDR3aa: CAIGAVTDTQYF

v_gene: TRBV20-1
abundance: -
j_gene: TRBJ2-7
d_gene: TRBD2
CDR3nt: TGCAGTGCTAGAGGTGCGACCGGGACTAGCGGATACAATGAGCAGTACTTC
CDR3aa: CSARGATGTSGYNEQYF

v_gene: TRBV20-1
abundance: -
j_gene: TRBJ2-7
d_gene: TRBD1
CDR3nt: TGCAGTGCTAGCCCGACAGGGGGCACGGAAGAGCAGTACTTC
CDR3aa: CSASPTGGTEEQYF

v_gene: TRBV5-1
abundance: few
j_gene: TRBJ2-7
d_gene: -
CDR3nt: TGCGCCAGCAGCTTGGGTCTGGGAGACGAGCAGTACTTC
CDR3aa: CASSLGLGDEQYF

v_gene: TRBV10-3
abundance: once
j_gene: TRBJ2-5
d_gene: TRBD2
CDR3nt: TGTGCCATCAGTGGGACAGCGGGAGGGCCTGTGGGATTGGAGACCCAGTACTTC
CDR3aa: CAISGTAGGPVGLETQYF

v_gene: TRBV7-2
abundance: many
j_gene: TRBJ1-2
d_gene: -
CDR3nt: TGTGCCAGCAGCTCCGCCTCGCGGAGCTATGGCTACACCTTC
CDR3aa: CASSSASRSYGYTF

v_gene: TRBV9
abundance: many
j_gene: TRBJ1-4
d_gene: TRBD1
CDR3nt: TGTGCCAGCAGCGCCCGGACAGGACTTAATGAAAAACTGTTTTTT
CDR3aa: CASSARTGLNEKLFF

v_gene: TRBV5-6
abundance: many
j_gene: TRBJ1-4
d_gene: -
CDR3nt: TGTGCCAGCAGCCGCGGGGTCCTCACCTTTAATGAAAAACTGTTTTTT
CDR3aa: CASSRGVLTFNEKLFF

v_gene: TRBV6-1
abundance: -
j_gene: TRBJ1-2
d_gene: -
CDR3nt: TGTGCCAGCAGCCCAAGACCGACTGCGGGCCACACCTTC
CDR3aa: CASSPRPTAGHTF

v_gene: TRBV19
abundance: once
j_gene: TRBJ1-1
d_gene: TRBD1
CDR3nt: TGTGCCAGTGGTATGAGGGACAGGGGGCTCACTGAAGCTTTCTTT
CDR3aa: CASGMRDRGLTEAFF

v_gene: TRBV2
abundance: -
j_gene: TRBJ2-3
d_gene: TRBD2
CDR3nt: TGTGCCAGCAGCTTACTAGCGGGGGGGTCTCCCAAGCAGTATTTT
CDR3aa: CASSLLAGGSPKQYF

v_gene: TRBV5-5
abundance: many
j_gene: TRBJ2-7
d_gene: TRBD2
CDR3nt: TGTGCCAGCAGCTTGGCCGGGACTAACTTCTACGAGCAGTACTTC
CDR3aa: CASSLAGTNFYEQYF

v_gene: TRBV6-2/TRBV6-3
abundance: -
j_gene: TRBJ1-2
d_gene: TRBD1
CDR3nt: TGTGCCAGCAGTACCCCGGACAGGGCGGGCTATGGCTACACCTTC
CDR3aa: CASSTPDRAGYGYTF

v_gene: TRBV19
abundance: -
j_gene: TRBJ1-2
d_gene: TRBD1
CDR3nt: TGTGCCAGTGCCACAGGGGATAGTGGCTACACCTTC
CDR3aa: CASATGDSGYTF

v_gene: TRBV9
abundance: -
j_gene: TRBJ1-2
d_gene: TRBD1
CDR3nt: TGTGCCAGCGGGACAGGGGATTGGGCGACCTTC
CDR3aa: CASGTGDWATF

v_gene: TRBV7-9
abundance: -
j_gene: TRBJ2-2
d_gene: -
CDR3nt: TGTGCCTGGAGTGTTCCGCCCGGGGAGCTGTTTTTT
CDR3aa: CAWSVPPGELFF

v_gene: TRBV20-1
abundance: many
j_gene: TRBJ2-5
d_gene: -
CDR3nt: TGCAGTGCCTCCCGGGCAGGACGGGAGACCCAGTACTTC
CDR3aa: CSASRAGRETQYF

v_gene: TRBV6-4
abundance: many
j_gene: TRBJ1-6
d_gene: -
CDR3nt: TGTGCCAGCAGCCCCGGCGACGGTTCACCCCTCCACTTT
CDR3aa: CASSPGDGSPLHF

v_gene: TRBV12-3/TRBV12-4
abundance: few
j_gene: TRBJ1-6
d_gene: -
CDR3nt: TGTGCCAGCAGTTCGGACACACGTAATTCACCCCTCCACTTT
CDR3aa: CASSSDTRNSPLHF

v_gene: TRBV25-1
abundance: -
j_gene: TRBJ2-2
d_gene: -
CDR3nt: TGTGCTAGAGACCCGCAGGGGCCCGGGGAGCTGTTTTTT
CDR3aa: CARDPQGPGELFF